This T cell receptor (beta chain) derives from a study of T cell repertoires in cytomegalovirus infection. Across the whole study: Selection of CMV epitopes for the study included recently identified HLA-C-restricted and well-studied HLA-B-restricted ones. Indications came from public TCR beta signatures; they pointed to CMV infection and to a matching HLA type.

Germline V gives CDR1 MNHEY, CDR2 SVGAGI. The CDR3 extends over 16 amino acids. TCRdb re-called the reads with MiXCR, one entry per CDR3 protein. The sample gives 110,000 to 150,000 distinct CDR3 sequences, more than 25% of which show up once; around half is in the top ten. About this clonotype itself: What it recognizes is unknown. A read error may account for a junction end that differs from germline.

This receptor was obtained from a human donor in good health (CMV status not recorded). Some clones in this sample may be carry-over from other donors' samples. This sample comprised CD8+ T cells from cultured PBMCs, obtained from culture after CMV antigen stimulation. The J gene is TRBJ1-2, the V gene TRBV6-5; TRBD1 might be the D (5 bases). The CDR3 region is CTSSYSRQGANYGYTF. In DNA, the CDR3 is TGTACCAGCAGTTACTCTAGGCAGGGAGCTAACTATGGCTACACCTTC.